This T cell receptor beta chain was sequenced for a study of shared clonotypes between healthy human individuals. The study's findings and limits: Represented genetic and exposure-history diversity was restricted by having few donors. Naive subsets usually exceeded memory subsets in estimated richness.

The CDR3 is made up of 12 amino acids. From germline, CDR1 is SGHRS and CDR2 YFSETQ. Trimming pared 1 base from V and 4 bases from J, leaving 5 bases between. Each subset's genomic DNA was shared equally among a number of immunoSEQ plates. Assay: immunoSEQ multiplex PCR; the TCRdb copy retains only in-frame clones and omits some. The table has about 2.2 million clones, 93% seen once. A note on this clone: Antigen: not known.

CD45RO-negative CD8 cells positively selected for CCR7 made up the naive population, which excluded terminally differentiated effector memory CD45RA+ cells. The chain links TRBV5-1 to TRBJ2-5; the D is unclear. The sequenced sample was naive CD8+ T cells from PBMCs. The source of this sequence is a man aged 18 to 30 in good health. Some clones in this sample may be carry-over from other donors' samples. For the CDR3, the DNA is TGCGCCAGCAGCTTGAACGCAGAGACCCAGTACTTC. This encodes CASSLNAETQYF.